This TCR beta chain appears in the sequencing data of a study of blood T cell repertoires in COVID-19. This CDR3 has 13 residues. The J segment lost 9 bases and the V segment lost 3 bases, leaving 7 bases of the junction unmatched. CDR1 DFQATT and CDR2 SNEGSKA come from the germline V gene (reference sequence). Patients from Seattle were sampled longitudinally, starting during active infection. Profiled with immunoSEQ multiplex PCR; TCRdb holds only in-frame clones, not every one. The sample holds 250,000 to 350,000 clones, around 84% seen once. This clonotype was obtained from a human donor with COVID-19, enrolled during active disease. The donor label of this sample is uncertain. Specimen: peripheral blood. The chain has TRBV20-1 and TRBJ2-3, with TRBD2 matching over 9 bases. CDR3 in DNA: TGCAGTGCTAGTCCGGTAGCGGGAGCGACGCAGTATTTT. This translates into CSASPVAGATQYF.